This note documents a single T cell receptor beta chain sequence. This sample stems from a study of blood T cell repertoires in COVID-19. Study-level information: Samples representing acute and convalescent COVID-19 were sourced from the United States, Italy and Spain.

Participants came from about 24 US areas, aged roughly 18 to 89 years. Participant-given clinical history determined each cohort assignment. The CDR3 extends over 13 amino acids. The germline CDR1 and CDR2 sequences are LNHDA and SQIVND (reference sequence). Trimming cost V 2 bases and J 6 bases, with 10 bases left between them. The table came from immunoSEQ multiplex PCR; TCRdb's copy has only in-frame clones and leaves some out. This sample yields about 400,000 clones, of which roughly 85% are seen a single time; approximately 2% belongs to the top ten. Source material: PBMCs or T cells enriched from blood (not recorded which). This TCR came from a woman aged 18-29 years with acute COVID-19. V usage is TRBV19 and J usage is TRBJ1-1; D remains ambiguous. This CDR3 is CASSISSSAEAFF. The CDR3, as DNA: TGTGCCAGTAGTATATCGTCCAGCGCTGAAGCTTTCTTT.